The 31 T cell receptor beta chains below all came from one sample that was sequenced in a study of T cell responses to AZD1222 COVID-19 vaccine. Sequencing was performed with immunoSEQ multiplex PCR; in TCRdb, only in-frame clones are kept and a portion is missing. This table holds some 120,000 clones, about 86% found once. The sequences come from peripheral blood, collected on day 0 of AZD1222 vaccination. The receptors derive from an adult in good health.

The rearrangement uses TRBV7-2 and TRBJ2-1, with 7 bases aligning to TRBD2. The J segment lost 1 base and the V segment lost 5 bases, leaving 5 bases of the junction unmatched. Germline V gives CDR1 SGHTA, CDR2 FQGNSA. This CDR3 has 15 amino acids. For the CDR3, the DNA is TGTGCCAGCAGCGTCACTAGCGCTTCCTACAATGAGCAGTTCTTC. This translates into CASSVTSASYNEQFF. Based on the CDR3 plus reference TRBV7-2 and TRBJ2-1, the full variable domain is GAGVSQSPSNKVTEKGKDVELRCDPISGHTALYWYRQSLGQGLEFLIYFQGNSAPDKSGLPSDRFSAERTGGSVSTLTIQRTQQEDSAVYLCASSVTSASYNEQFFGPGTRLTVL.

In its sample, this clone was seen a few times. The rearrangement uses TRBV19 and TRBJ2-2; D not resolved. Deletions cut 4 bases from V and 2 bases from J, with 2 bases between. This CDR3 is built from 12 residues. The V gene's germline CDR1 is LNHDA and CDR2 SQIVND (reference sequence). The DNA for the CDR3 is TGTGCCAGTAGTACTAACACCGGGGAGCTGTTTTTT. It codes for CASSTNTGELFF.

This sequence joins TRBV7-9 and TRBJ1-1; tentatively, D is TRBD1 (5 bases). V was clipped by 8 bases and J by 5 bases, with 21 bases between them. The length of the CDR3 is 15 residues. From germline, CDR1 is SEHNR and CDR2 FQNEAQ (reference sequence). The CDR3 sequence: CASGSEGSFWTEAFF. The CDR3 DNA follows: TGTGCCAGCGGTTCGGAGGGGTCTTTTTGGACTGAAGCTTTCTTT.

This clone was observed a few times. The chain employs TRBV2 and TRBJ2-2; TRBD2 matches 13 bases. Germline values: CDR1 SNHLY, CDR2 FYNNEI. The CDR3 spans 14 residues. V shed 7 bases and J 7 bases; nucleotides not matched to a gene: 3. CDR3 residues: CASTRTSGSGELFF. For the CDR3, the DNA is TGTGCCAGCACCCGGACTAGCGGGAGCGGGGAGCTGTTTTTT.

Turning to this clone: A junction boundary mismatches the germline segment, possibly from a read error. This chain joins TRBV7-7 and TRBJ2-6; D remains unclear. Looked up from germline, CDR1 is SSHAT and CDR2 is FNYEAQ (reference sequence). This CDR3 is 14 amino acids long. CDR3 sequence (DNA): TGTGCTAGCAGCCAAAGCTCTGGGGCCAACGTCCTGACTTTC. This gives the protein CASSQSSGANVLTF.

This sequence joins TRBV19 and TRBJ1-1; TRBD1 aligns across 7 bases. The V and J ends lost 8 bases and 8 bases, in that order; junction bases with no gene match: 11. Germline loops: CDR1 LNHDA, CDR2 SQIVND (reference sequence). This CDR3 region has 13 residues. The CDR3 coding sequence is TGTGCCAGTGGTACAGGGGCGCCGTCCGAAGCTTTCTTT. Its protein is CASGTGAPSEAFF.

This sequence joins TRBV6-5 and TRBJ2-3, with 7 bases identical to TRBD2. After removal of 8 bases from V and 7 bases from J, the junction contained 12 bases not matched to a gene. CDR1 and CDR2 from the germline V gene are MNHEY and SVGAGI. The CDR3 extends over 14 amino acids. This chain's CDR3 is CASRPTGGGNTQYF. DNA for the CDR3: TGTGCCAGCCGTCCAACGGGAGGAGGTAATACGCAGTATTTT.

The rearrangement joins TRBV11-2 to TRBJ2-1; 11 bases map to TRBD2. The germline V gene encodes CDR1 SGHAT and CDR2 FQNNGV. This CDR3 has 16 amino acids. After removal of 5 bases from V and 10 bases from J, the junction contained 13 bases not matched to a gene. This chain's CDR3 is CASSTPRGVAGGEQFF. DNA for the CDR3: TGTGCCAGCAGCACGCCGCGTGGCGTAGCGGGAGGGGAGCAGTTCTTC.

The chain employs TRBV6-5 and TRBJ1-1; D remains ambiguous. Germline CDR1 and CDR2: MNHEY and SVGAGI. CDR3 length: 11 residues. Trimming cost V 9 bases and J 0 bases, with 5 bases left between them. The CDR3 spells CASRMNTEAFF. The CDR3 DNA reads TGTGCCAGTCGTATGAACACTGAAGCTTTCTTT.

This clone was counted a few times. The rearrangement uses TRBV24-1 and TRBJ2-1, with 12 bases matching TRBD2. This CDR3 contains 16 residues. Germline CDR1 reads KGHDR; CDR2 reads SFDVKD. The ends lost 3 bases at V and 7 bases at J; junction bases unmatched: 6. CDR3 region: CATSDVVTSGRNEQFF. Here the CDR3 DNA reads TGTGCCACCAGTGATGTTGTGACTAGCGGGAGAAATGAGCAGTTCTTC.

CDR3 sequence reads: CASSQTGGGELGETQYF. The CDR3 DNA is TGTGCCAGCAGCCAAACAGGGGGCGGCGAGCTAGGGGAGACCCAGTACTTC. The chain is built from TRBV3-1 (or the pseudogene TRBV3-2) and TRBJ2-5, with 9 bases fitting TRBD1. The CDR3 has 17 amino acids. V gave up 2 bases and J gave up 5 bases; unmatched junction bases: 12. In germline, CDR1 is LGHDT, CDR2 YNNKEL (reference sequence).

This chain uses TRBV27 with TRBJ2-6; D is uncertain. CDR1 MNHEY and CDR2 SMNVEV come from the germline V gene (reference sequence). The CDR3 is 14 residues long. With 5 bases removed from V and 8 bases from J, the gap between germline ends came to 13 bases. The CDR3 bases are TGTGCCAGCAGTGTAGCCCTGGGGTCCAACGTCCTGACTTTC. This codes for CASSVALGSNVLTF.

The chain has TRBV3-1 (or the pseudogene TRBV3-2) and TRBJ2-3; 9 bases match TRBD2. Germline values: CDR1 LGHDT, CDR2 YNNKEL (reference sequence). Unmatched junction bases numbered 3, after V lost 1 base and J lost 4 bases. This CDR3 has 15 amino acids. CDR3 sequence (DNA): TGTGCCAGCAGCCAAGCGGCGGGGGGGCCAGATACGCAGTATTTT. It is translated as CASSQAAGGPDTQYF.

The chain has TRBV7-8 and TRBJ1-2, with D unclear. The CDR3 length is 14 residues. The V end lost 1 base, the J end lost 8 bases, and 14 bases lay between the germline ends. From germline, CDR1 is SGHVS and CDR2 FQNEAQ. CDR3 nucleotide sequence: TGTGCCAGCAGCTTAGGGGCGAGTTCGTTCGGCTACACCTTC. Amino acid sequence: CASSLGASSFGYTF.

Only one count was recorded for this clone. This sequence joins TRBV18 and TRBJ2-7; D is unresolved. Germline V gene lookup returns CDR1 KGHSH and CDR2 LQKENI. V was shortened by 3 bases and J by 4 bases, with 4 bases between the two germline ends. CDR3 length equals 11 residues. The CDR3 sequence is CASSPQYEQYF. CDR3 DNA sequence: TGTGCCAGCTCACCTCAGTACGAGCAGTACTTC.

This sequence joins TRBV20-1 and TRBJ2-7; no clear D gene. V was pared by 3 bases and J by 6 bases, with 15 bases between. Germline CDR1 is DFQATT and CDR2 is SNEGSKA (reference sequence). The CDR3 totals 13 residues. CDR3 protein: CSASYSYLGEQYF. CDR3 in DNA: TGCAGTGCTAGTTACAGCTACCTGGGCGAGCAGTACTTC.

The chain uses TRBV24-1 and TRBJ2-3; D remains unclear. The CDR3 has 13 residues. Trimming shortened V by 0 bases and J by 6 bases, and 6 bases separated the two germline ends. Germline CDR1 and CDR2: KGHDR and SFDVKD. CDR3 sequence: CATSDLALDTQYF. The CDR3 nucleotides read TGTGCCACCAGTGATTTGGCCCTCGATACGCAGTATTTT.

Points on this clone: The same CDR3 can be traced to other DNA sequences in this sample. The chain links TRBV5-6 to TRBJ1-5, with D hard to call. Trimming cost V 3 bases and J 0 bases, with 7 bases left between them. The CDR3 consists of 14 residues. The germline CDR1 and CDR2 sequences are SGHDT and YYEEEE. This chain's CDR3 is CASSSWDSNQPQHF. The CDR3 DNA sequence: TGTGCCAGCAGCTCTTGGGATAGCAATCAGCCCCAGCATTTT.

The CDR3, as DNA: TGTGCCAGCAGCTCTGAGGGACTAGCGGGAGCTTTCGAGCAGTACTTC. Its translation: CASSSEGLAGAFEQYF. The rearrangement links TRBV5-8 to TRBJ2-7, with TRBD2 identical over 14 bases. The CDR3 runs 16 residues. CDR1 is SGHTS and CDR2 is YDEGEE in the germline V gene. V dropped 3 bases and J dropped 6; count of bases not matched to a gene: 8.

This clone showed up just once. The rearrangement joins TRBV4-1 to TRBJ1-1, with D possibly TRBD1 on 5 matching bases. Germline CDR1 and CDR2: MGHRA and YSYEKL. V was trimmed by 0 bases and J by 10 bases, leaving 15 bases between them. The CDR3 spans 14 residues. The CDR3 coding sequence is TGCGCCAGCAGCCAAGATCGGTCGGGGGTGACAGCTTTCTTT. It yields the protein CASSQDRSGVTAFF.

This clone appeared once. Germline and junction disagree at one end, which may indicate a read error. The chain links TRBV18 to TRBJ2-1, with 14 nucleotides matching TRBD2. The CDR3 is 15 amino acids. Germline V CDR1 and CDR2: KGHSH, LQKENI. CDR3 sequence: CAGQGSGTSGSLPVF. The CDR3 DNA reads TGTGCCGGTCAGGGATCAGGGACTAGCGGGAGCCTACCGGTCTTC.

The V and J genes are TRBV4-2 and TRBJ2-5; D perhaps matches TRBD2 (5 bases). Germline V gene sequence: CDR1 LGHNA, CDR2 YNFKEQ. Trimming pared 1 base from V and 1 base from J, leaving 10 bases between. CDR3 size: 15 residues. CDR3 region: CASSQGEGSQETQYF. The CDR3 coding sequence is TGTGCCAGCAGCCAAGGGGAAGGGAGCCAAGAGACCCAGTACTTC.

The chain joins TRBV5-6 to TRBJ2-3; D is uncertain. Germline V CDR1 and CDR2: SGHDT, YYEEEE. The CDR3 runs to 13 residues. The V end was cut by 0 bases, the J end by 1 base, with 3 bases between. The CDR3, as DNA: TGTGCCAGCAGCTTGGGAGGCACAGATACGCAGTATTTT. Its translation is CASSLGGTDTQYF. The full variable domain, its missing parts supplied by reference TRBV5-6 and TRBJ2-3, is DAGVTQSPTHLIKTRGQQVTLRCSPKSGHDTVSWYQQALGQGPQFIFQYYEEEERQRGNFPDRFSGHQFPNYSSELNVNALLLGDSALYLCASSLGGTDTQYFGPGTRLTVL.

The chain combines TRBV28 with TRBJ2-7; D is unclear. Germline CDR1 reads MDHEN; CDR2 reads SYDVKM. Trimming took 6 bases from V and 3 from J, leaving 6 bases between them. The CDR3 is 11 amino acids. The CDR3 spells CASSSHYEQYF. The CDR3 DNA reads TGTGCCAGCAGCTCCCACTACGAGCAGTACTTC.

The rearrangement links TRBV6-4 to TRBJ2-1; 10 bases agree with TRBD2. CDR3 length: 15 amino acids. V lost 2 bases and J lost 6; bases outside the gene matches: 4. Looked up from germline, CDR1 is MRHNA and CDR2 is SNTAGT. CDR3 coding DNA: TGTGCCAGCAGTGACGGGGCTAGCGGGAGCAATGAGCAGTTCTTC. Its protein product is CASSDGASGSNEQFF.

The rearrangement uses TRBV6-4 and TRBJ2-1, with 13 bases identical to TRBD2. The CDR3 runs 15 residues. Losses at the gene ends were 6 bases for V and 9 bases for J; bases not matched to a gene: 8. Germline-derived CDR1 and CDR2 are MRHNA and SNTAGT. CDR3 residues: CASSPLAGGPSEQFF. CDR3 bases: TGTGCCAGCAGCCCACTAGCGGGAGGGCCCTCTGAGCAGTTCTTC.

V gene TRBV5-6 combines with J gene TRBJ2-7, with D possibly TRBD1 on 6 matching bases. This CDR3 spans 17 amino acids. The V gene lost 4 bases and the J gene lost 1 base, with 21 bases spanning the gap. Germline CDR1 is SGHDT and CDR2 is YYEEEE. The CDR3 DNA sequence: TGTGCCAGCAGCCCAACCGAGCCAGGACAGTTTTCCTACGAGCAGTACTTC. Its protein product is CASSPTEPGQFSYEQYF.

This chain connects TRBV24-1 to TRBJ2-6, with 7 nucleotides matching TRBD1. This CDR3 is 15 amino acids long. CDR1 and CDR2 (germline): KGHDR, SFDVKD. V lost 12 bases and J lost 0; bases outside the gene matches: 7. The CDR3 sequence is CASGTANSGANVLTF. The CDR3 bases are TGTGCCTCCGGGACAGCGAACTCTGGGGCCAACGTCCTGACTTTC.

The genes are TRBV5-4 and TRBJ2-5; TRBD2 agrees at 8 bases. Per germline, CDR1 SGHNT and CDR2 YYREEE (reference sequence). Trimming took 4 bases from V and 4 from J; bases not matched to a gene: 9. The CDR3 runs 15 residues. Here the CDR3 reads CASSRIAGSGETQYF. CDR3 DNA: TGTGCCAGCAGCCGCATAGCGGGATCGGGAGAGACCCAGTACTTC.

The rearrangement links TRBV15 to TRBJ1-6; 9 bases fit TRBD1. In germline, CDR1 is LNHNV, CDR2 YYDKDF (reference sequence). The CDR3 has 17 residues. V shed 2 bases and J 7 bases; nucleotides not matched to a gene: 9. The CDR3 bases are TGTGCCACCAGCAGACTTTCCGGGACAGGGACAAATTCACCCCTCCACTTT. Translated: CATSRLSGTGTNSPLHF.

V usage is TRBV9 and J usage is TRBJ1-6; D gene unclear. The CDR3 consists of 17 residues. Trimming left V 0 bases short and J 1 base short, with 11 bases between. In germline, CDR1 is SGDLS, CDR2 YYNGEE. CDR3 loop: CASSVGWKPSYNSPLHF. CDR3 in DNA: TGTGCCAGCAGCGTAGGTTGGAAGCCGTCCTATAATTCACCCCTCCACTTT.